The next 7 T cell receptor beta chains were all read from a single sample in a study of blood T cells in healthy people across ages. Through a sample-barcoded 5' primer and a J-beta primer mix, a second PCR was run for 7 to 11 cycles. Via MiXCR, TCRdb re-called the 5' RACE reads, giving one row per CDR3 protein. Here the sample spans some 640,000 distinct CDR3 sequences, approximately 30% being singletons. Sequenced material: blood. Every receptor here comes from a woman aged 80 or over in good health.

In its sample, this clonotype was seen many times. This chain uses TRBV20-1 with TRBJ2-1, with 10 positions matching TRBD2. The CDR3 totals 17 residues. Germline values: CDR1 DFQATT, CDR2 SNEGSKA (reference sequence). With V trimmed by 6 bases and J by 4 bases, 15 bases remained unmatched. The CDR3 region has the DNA TGCAGTGCCCCGGGCGGGCCTAGCGGGGGAACTTACAATGAGCAGTTCTTC. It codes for CSAPGGPSGGTYNEQFF.

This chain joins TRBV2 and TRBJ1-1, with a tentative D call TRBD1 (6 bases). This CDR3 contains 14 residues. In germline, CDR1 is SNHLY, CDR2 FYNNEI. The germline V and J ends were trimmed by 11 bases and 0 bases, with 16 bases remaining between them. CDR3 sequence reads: CALREAGVNTEAFF. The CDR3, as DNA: TGTGCCCTCAGGGAGGCAGGGGTGAACACTGAAGCTTTCTTT.

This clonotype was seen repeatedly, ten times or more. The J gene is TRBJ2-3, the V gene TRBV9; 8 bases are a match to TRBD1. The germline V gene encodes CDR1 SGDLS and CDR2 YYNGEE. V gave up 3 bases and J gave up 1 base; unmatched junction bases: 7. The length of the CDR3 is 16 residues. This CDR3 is CASSGTGSPRTDTQYF. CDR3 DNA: TGTGCCAGCAGCGGGACAGGGTCCCCACGCACAGATACGCAGTATTTT.

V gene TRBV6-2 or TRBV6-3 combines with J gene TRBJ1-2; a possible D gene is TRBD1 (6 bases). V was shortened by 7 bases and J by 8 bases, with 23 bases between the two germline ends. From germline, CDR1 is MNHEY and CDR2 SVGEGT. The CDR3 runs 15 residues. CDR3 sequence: CASIHPPPGARGYTF. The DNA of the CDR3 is TGTGCCAGCATTCATCCCCCTCCGGGGGCGCGAGGCTACACCTTC.

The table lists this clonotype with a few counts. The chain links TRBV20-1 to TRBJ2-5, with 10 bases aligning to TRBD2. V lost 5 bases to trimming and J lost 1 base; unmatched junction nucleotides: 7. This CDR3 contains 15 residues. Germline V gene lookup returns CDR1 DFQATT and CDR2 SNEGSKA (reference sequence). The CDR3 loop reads CSASLAGALQETQYF. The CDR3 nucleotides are TGCAGTGCTTCCCTAGCGGGGGCCCTCCAAGAGACCCAGTACTTC.

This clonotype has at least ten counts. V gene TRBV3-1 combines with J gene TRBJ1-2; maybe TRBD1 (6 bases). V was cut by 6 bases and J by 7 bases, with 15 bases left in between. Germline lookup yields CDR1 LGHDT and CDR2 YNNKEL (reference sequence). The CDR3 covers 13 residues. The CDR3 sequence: CASRRQDGFGYTF. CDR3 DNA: TGTGCCAGCAGGAGACAGGATGGATTTGGCTACACCTTC.

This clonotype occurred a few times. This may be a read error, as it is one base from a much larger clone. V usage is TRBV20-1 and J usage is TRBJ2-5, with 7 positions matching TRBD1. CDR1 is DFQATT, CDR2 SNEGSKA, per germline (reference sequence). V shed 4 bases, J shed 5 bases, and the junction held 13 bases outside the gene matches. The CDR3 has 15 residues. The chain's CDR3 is CSAKLAGGNCETQYF. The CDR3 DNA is TGCAGTGCTAAACTCGCAGGGGGTAATTGTGAGACCCAGTACTTC.